These T cell receptor beta chains were read from a single sample in a study of early T cells in non-severe SARS-CoV-2 infection. TCRdb redid the calling of the 5' RACE reads with MiXCR, one entry per CDR3 protein. The profile shows about 48,000 distinct CDR3 sequences, around 5.6% of them singletons. Sequences were obtained from whole blood. Source of these receptors: an adult who was a healthcare worker with PCR-confirmed SARS-CoV-2 infection or an uninfected control (not recorded which). CDR3s include the opening cysteine and the closing phenylalanine or tryptophan. Each record gives: J gene, D gene, clone size, V gene, CDR3 protein, CDR3 DNA. A D gene is named only where the DNA matches it firmly. Size values are once, few and many counts, or a class for expanded clones, and some rows have none.

>TRBJ2-3|-|many|TRBV5-6
CASSPGTRGADTQYF
TGTGCCAGCAGCCCGGGGACACGAGGGGCAGATACGCAGTATTTT
>TRBJ2-1|-|few|TRBV20-1
CSARESGAVWNEQFF
TGCAGTGCTAGAGAGTCGGGAGCGGTTTGGAATGAGCAGTTCTTC
>TRBJ2-6|-|many|TRBV7-2
CASSSDSGGANVLTF
TGTGCCAGCAGCTCCGACAGCGGCGGGGCCAACGTCCTGACTTTC
>TRBJ2-7|TRBD1|many|TRBV18
CASSPGQGAEYEQYF
TGTGCCAGCTCACCGGGACAGGGGGCGGAGTACGAGCAGTACTTC
>TRBJ2-1|-|few|TRBV5-1
CASTEGVNEQFF
TGCGCCAGCACCGAGGGGGTTAATGAGCAGTTCTTC
>TRBJ2-1|-|many|TRBV5-1
CASSLGQGNEQFF
TGCGCCAGCAGCTTGGGGCAGGGCAATGAGCAGTTCTTC
>TRBJ2-1|TRBD1|many|TRBV30
CAWTRWGQYNEQFF
TGTGCCTGGACCCGGTGGGGACAGTACAATGAGCAGTTCTTC
>TRBJ1-5|TRBD1|-|TRBV2
CASSAIRGTANQPQHF
TGTGCCAGCAGCGCCATCCGAGGGACAGCCAATCAGCCCCAGCATTTT
>TRBJ1-4|-|many|TRBV12-3/TRBV12-4
CASSSHGQGVEKLFF
TGTGCCAGCAGTTCCCACGGGCAGGGTGTGGAAAAACTGTTTTTT
>TRBJ2-2|TRBD2|-|TRBV5-6
CASSFLLAGKNTGELFF
TGTGCCAGCAGCTTTCTGCTAGCGGGGAAAAACACCGGGGAGCTGTTTTTT
>TRBJ2-6|TRBD1|many|TRBV13
CASSDIQGAGAGANVLTF
TGTGCCAGCAGCGATATACAGGGGGCTGGAGCTGGGGCCAACGTCCTGACTTTC
>TRBJ2-5|-|many|TRBV29-1
CSVGRSSQETQYF
TGCAGCGTTGGACGGTCCAGCCAAGAGACCCAGTACTTC
>TRBJ2-7|-|many|TRBV2
CASDGGINDEQYF
TGTGCCAGCGACGGCGGGATTAACGACGAGCAGTACTTC
>TRBJ2-1|TRBD2|few|TRBV18
CASSPLRTSGISYNEQFF
TGTGCCAGCTCACCCCTCAGGACTAGCGGGATCTCCTACAATGAGCAGTTCTTC
>TRBJ2-3|-|many|TRBV7-9
CASSPRRDTDTQYF
TGTGCCAGCAGCCCCAGGCGGGACACAGATACGCAGTATTTT
>TRBJ2-4|-|-|TRBV11-1
CASRGGNIQYF
TGTGCCAGCAGAGGAGGAAACATTCAGTACTTC
>TRBJ1-3|-|many|TRBV20-1
CSALPGGSGNTIYF
TGCAGTGCCCTCCCTGGAGGCTCTGGAAACACCATATATTTT
>TRBJ2-2|-|many|TRBV29-1
CSVEAGRYTGELFF
TGCAGCGTTGAAGCGGGAAGATACACCGGGGAGCTGTTTTTT
>TRBJ2-2|-|many|TRBV29-1
CSVDKGLTGELFF
TGCAGCGTTGACAAAGGGCTCACCGGGGAGCTGTTTTTT
>TRBJ2-3|TRBD2|many|TRBV29-1
CSVRGLAGITDTQYF
TGCAGCGTCCGAGGACTAGCGGGGATCACAGATACGCAGTATTTT
>TRBJ2-1|-|many|TRBV19
CASSVLGGGTDEQFF
TGTGCCAGTAGTGTCCTTGGGGGGGGCACCGATGAGCAGTTCTTC
>TRBJ2-7|TRBD1|-|TRBV7-6
CASSSGTGAQYF
TGTGCCAGCAGCTCCGGGACAGGGGCGCAGTACTTC
>TRBJ2-7|-|many|TRBV6-6
CASSSGDFYEQYF
TGTGCCAGCAGTTCGGGGGACTTCTACGAGCAGTACTTC
>TRBJ2-5|TRBD2|many|TRBV20-1
CSADPLPLAGVETQYF
TGCAGTGCAGATCCCCTTCCTTTAGCGGGGGTGGAGACCCAGTACTTC
>TRBJ2-5|-|many|TRBV12-3/TRBV12-4
CASSPPGGQPIKTQYF
TGTGCCAGCAGTCCGCCAGGTGGGCAGCCGATAAAGACCCAGTACTTC
>TRBJ2-7|-|few|TRBV2
CASSVDVPNYEQYF
TGTGCCAGCAGTGTCGATGTACCGAACTACGAGCAGTACTTC
>TRBJ2-3|TRBD1|many|TRBV12-5
CASGLGRTGARGDTQYF
TGTGCTAGTGGTTTGGGACGGACAGGGGCGCGGGGAGATACGCAGTATTTT
>TRBJ2-1|-|-|TRBV6-5
CASSLGTFNEQFF
TGTGCCAGCAGCCTTGGGACCTTCAATGAGCAGTTCTTC
>TRBJ1-6|-|many|TRBV6-1
CASSEAPGGNSPLHF
TGTGCCAGCAGTGAAGCGCCGGGAGGGAATTCACCCCTCCACTTT
>TRBJ2-3|-|many|TRBV2
CASSAALPGPNTDTQYF
TGTGCCAGCAGCGCCGCCCTCCCGGGACCAAACACAGATACGCAGTATTTT
>TRBJ2-3|-|-|TRBV20-1
CSASLAGTLLTDTQYF
TGCAGTGCTAGCCTTGCCGGGACCCTCCTTACAGATACGCAGTATTTT
>TRBJ2-1|TRBD2|many|TRBV2
CASSETSGRGEQFF
TGTGCCAGCAGTGAAACTAGCGGGAGAGGCGAGCAGTTCTTC
>TRBJ1-2|-|many|TRBV4-1
CASSQDRGYTF
TGCGCCAGCAGCCAAGATAGGGGCTACACCTTC
>TRBJ1-1|TRBD1|many|TRBV6-2/TRBV6-3
CASSYSGAGQSPRGTEAFF
TGTGCCAGCAGTTACAGCGGTGCGGGACAGTCTCCCAGAGGCACTGAAGCTTTCTTT
>TRBJ2-5|-|few|TRBV5-1
CASSSPGPAQYF
TGCGCCAGCAGCTCTCCGGGACCAGCCCAGTACTTC
>TRBJ2-2|-|many|TRBV5-1
CASLEADTGELFF
TGCGCCAGCCTCGAAGCCGACACCGGGGAGCTGTTTTTT
>TRBJ1-4|-|many|TRBV30
CAWRWGRTGEKLFF
TGTGCCTGGAGGTGGGGGCGAACGGGGGAAAAACTGTTTTTT